The clone carrying this TCR beta chain appeared many times. The antigen is undetermined. The germline gene is not matched at one end of the junction; a read error may be the cause. This entry belongs to a study of early T cells in non-severe SARS-CoV-2 infection. Study in general: RNA in bulk from unsorted whole blood was sequenced, and chains were unpaired.

Germline V gives CDR1 SGHRS, CDR2 YFSETQ. This CDR3 comprises 15 residues. Individual cDNA molecules were tagged with unique molecular identifiers. One entry per CDR3 protein, called by TCRdb with MiXCR from the 5' RACE reads. The sample holds about 77,000 distinct CDR3 sequences, around a tenth seen once. Study results and caveats: Matching against VDJdb likely underestimated virus-specific expansions, favoring anti-spike CD8.

The material sequenced was whole blood. The genes are TRBV5-1 and TRBJ2-2; 8 bases agree with TRBD1. This sequence was found in an adult who was a healthcare worker with PCR-confirmed SARS-CoV-2 infection or an uninfected control (not recorded which). In DNA form, the CDR3 reads TGCGCCAGCAGCTTGGGACAGGGGAACACCGGGGAGCTTTTTTTT. Its protein is CASSLGQGNTGELFF.